The clone carrying this T cell receptor (beta chain) has at least ten counts. As yet, its antigen is unknown. Unique molecular identifiers were incorporated during preparation of the TCRbeta library. Via MiXCR, TCRdb re-called the PCR reads, giving one row per CDR3 protein. The data hold approximately 44,000 distinct CDR3 sequences, with more than 5% observed a single time. This entry belongs to a study of T-cell reconstitution after alpha-beta-depleted transplantation in children. Between the trimmed V and J ends, which lost 2 bases and 1 base, there was a span of 17 bases. The CDR3 contains 16 residues. Germline loops: CDR1 DFQATT, CDR2 SNEGSKA (reference sequence). Regarding the study as a whole: Surviving thymic progenitors and recipient T cells were the source of high TCRbeta diversity at day 60 in some patients.

The clonotype was recovered from a female patient aged 2-9 years who had a stem cell transplant for aplastic anemia, so the T cells may come from the graft donor. The chain is built from TRBV20-1 and TRBJ1-1; D perhaps matches TRBD1 (6 bases). Here the sequenced sample was PBMCs, mostly from graft donor cells, taken 60 days after TCRalphabeta/CD19-depleted stem cell transplant. The chain's CDR3 is CSARRGDRSPNTEAFF. The CDR3 DNA sequence: TGCAGTGCTAGAAGGGGAGACAGGTCCCCGAACACTGAAGCTTTCTTT.